Below are 8 T cell receptor beta chains sequenced from a single sample in a study of CD8+ T cells in alopecia areata. Treatment noted: oral pan-JAK inhibitor, 5-10 mg twice daily. Once RNA had been extracted, it was reverse transcribed into cDNA to act as the sequencing template. Here immunoSEQ multiplex PCR was the method, and the copy in TCRdb shows in-frame clones only, minus some. In the table there are 190,000 or so clones, around 50% of which are singletons. The sample here was CD8+ T cells sorted from blood, taken at week 24, from a patient treated with tofacitinib. All receptors derive from a human donor with alopecia areata.

Only a few counts were recorded for this clone. Other DNA sequences from this sample encode an identical CDR3 as well. The chain has TRBV9 and TRBJ1-1; D gene ambiguous. With 0 bases removed from V and 4 bases from J, the gap between germline ends came to 4 bases. Germline lookup yields CDR1 SGDLS and CDR2 YYNGEE. CDR3 length: 12 amino acids. The CDR3, as DNA: TGTGCCAGCAGCGTAGGAGGCACTGAAGCTTTCTTT. Its translation: CASSVGGTEAFF.

This rearrangement joins TRBV29-1 to TRBJ1-5; no clear D gene. There are 13 residues in the CDR3. Germline V gives CDR1 SQVTM, CDR2 ANQGSEA. V was pared by 3 bases and J by 2 bases, with 8 bases between. CDR3 amino acids: CSVDPGGNQPQHF. The DNA for the CDR3 is TGCAGCGTTGACCCCGGGGGCAATCAGCCCCAGCATTTT.

The J gene is TRBJ2-5, the V gene TRBV7-2; D might be TRBD1 (5 bases). Trimming removed 4 bases at V and 2 bases at J, with 11 bases between. The CDR3 has 14 residues. The germline V gene encodes CDR1 SGHTA and CDR2 FQGNSA. CDR3 amino acids: CASSSQGLQETQYF. DNA of the CDR3: TGTGCCAGCAGCTCCCAGGGTCTGCAAGAGACCCAGTACTTC. Looking up the rest from reference TRBV7-2 and TRBJ2-5 gives the full variable domain: GAGVSQSPSNKVTEKGKDVELRCDPISGHTALYWYRQSLGQGLEFLIYFQGNSAPDKSGLPSDRFSAERTGGSVSTLTIQRTQQEDSAVYLCASSSQGLQETQYFGPGTRLLVL.

The chain uses TRBV11-3 and TRBJ2-1; D is uncertain. Per germline, CDR1 SGHNT and CDR2 YENEEA. The CDR3 extends over 15 amino acids. Trimming stripped 5 bases from V and 4 bases from J, with 15 bases between. CDR3 region: CASSQTTRRYNEQFF. The CDR3 coding sequence is TGTGCCAGCAGCCAGACCACTCGGCGATACAATGAGCAGTTCTTC.

The chain carries TRBV7-6 and TRBJ2-3, with D perhaps matching TRBD1 or TRBD2 (6 bases each). With 1 base removed from V and 6 bases from J, the gap between germline ends came to 11 bases. This CDR3 spans 14 amino acids. Germline assignment: CDR1 SGHVS and CDR2 FNYEAQ. The CDR3 nucleotides are TGTGCCAGCAGCTTAGGGTCGGGGGCCGATACGCAGTATTTT. As protein: CASSLGSGADTQYF.

The chain combines TRBV10-2 with TRBJ2-7; D uncertain. CDR1 WSHSY and CDR2 SAAADI come from the germline V gene. The V and J ends lost 10 bases and 3 bases respectively, with 13 bases between them. This CDR3 spans 12 amino acids. DNA of the CDR3: TGCGCCACCTCCGGCAGGTACTACGAGCAGTACTTC. Its protein is CATSGRYYEQYF.

The CDR3 nucleotides read TGTGCCAGCAGCCTACAGGGTAACACTGAAGCTTTCTTT. Translation gives CASSLQGNTEAFF. The genes are TRBV13 and TRBJ1-1; perhaps TRBD1 as D (6 bases). CDR1 and CDR2 from the germline V gene are PRHDT and FYEKMQ (reference sequence). The CDR3 sequence is 13 residues long. V was clipped by 5 bases and J by 2 bases, with 9 bases between them.

This chain uses TRBV27 with TRBJ1-2; D is possibly TRBD1 (5 bases). The germline V gene encodes CDR1 MNHEY and CDR2 SMNVEV (reference sequence). The CDR3 totals 11 residues. Trimming took 8 bases from V and 1 from J, leaving 5 bases between them. Here the CDR3 reads CASGHNYGYTF. Written as DNA, the CDR3 is TGTGCCAGCGGACATAACTATGGCTACACCTTC.